This record concerns one T cell receptor beta chain sequence. Its antigen is currently unknown. These data are taken from a study of T cell responses to AZD1222 COVID-19 vaccine. Study-wide results and caveats: There were mostly white British donors and more females than males, and clonal diversity was possibly underestimated. Just six AZD1222 recipients were seropositive at baseline.

Generated by immunoSEQ multiplex PCR, the TCRdb table keeps only in-frame clones and is missing some. The sample yields 100,000 or so clones, 80% to 90% seen once. Germline V gives CDR1 LGHNA, CDR2 YSLEER. Germline trimming cut 0 bases from V and 5 bases from J; bases unmatched to any gene: 2. CDR3 length: 16 amino acids. The sequence derives from an adult in good health. The chain employs TRBV4-3 and TRBJ2-2; 11 nucleotides agree with TRBD2. Sequencing was performed on peripheral blood, taken on day 0 of AZD1222 vaccination. CDR3 loop: CASSQESSGRTGELFF. The CDR3 region has the DNA TGCGCCAGCAGCCAAGAATCTAGCGGGAGGACCGGGGAGCTGTTTTTT.